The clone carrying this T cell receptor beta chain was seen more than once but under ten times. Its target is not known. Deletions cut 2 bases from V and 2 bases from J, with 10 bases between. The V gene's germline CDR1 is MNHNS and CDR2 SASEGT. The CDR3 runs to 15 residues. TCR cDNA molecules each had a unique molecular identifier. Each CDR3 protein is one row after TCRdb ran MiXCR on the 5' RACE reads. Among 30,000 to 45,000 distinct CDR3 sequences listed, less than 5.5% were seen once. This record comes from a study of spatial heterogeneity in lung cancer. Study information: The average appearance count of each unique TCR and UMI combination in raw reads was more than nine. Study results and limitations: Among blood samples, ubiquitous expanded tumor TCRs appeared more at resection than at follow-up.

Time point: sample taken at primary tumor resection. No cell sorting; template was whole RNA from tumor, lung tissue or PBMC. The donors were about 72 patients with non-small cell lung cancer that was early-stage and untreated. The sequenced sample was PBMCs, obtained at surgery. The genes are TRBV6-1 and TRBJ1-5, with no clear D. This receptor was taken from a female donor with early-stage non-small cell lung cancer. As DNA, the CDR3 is TGTGCCAGCAGTGAAAACCGGGGTGGCAATCAGCCCCAGCATTTT. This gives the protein CASSENRGGNQPQHF.